The 6 T cell receptor beta chains in this list originate from one sample, sequenced in a study of cytomegalovirus exposure and HLA in healthy donors. The PCR had 60 Vbeta and 13 Jbeta primers. Libraries were prepared by immunoSEQ multiplex PCR; TCRdb keeps only in-frame clonotypes and omits some of them. The repertoire includes 150,000 to 200,000 clones, around 83% of them detected once, and roughly 4.3% sits in the top ten. The specimen sequenced was PBMCs. These receptors were collected from a man over 45 in good health and CMV-seropositive.

V usage is TRBV5-1 and J usage is TRBJ2-3; a possible D gene is TRBD2 (6 bases). V was clipped by 5 bases and J by 0 bases, with 10 bases between them. The CDR3 has 14 amino acids. Germline V gene data show CDR1 as SGHRS and CDR2 as YFSETQ. As DNA, the CDR3 is TGCGCCAGCAGAGTAGCGGTTAGCACAGATACGCAGTATTTT. Translating it yields CASRVAVSTDTQYF.

Here the CDR3 DNA reads TGTGCCAGCAGTGCGTCGGCCGCGGGACTAGGTTACAATGAGCAGTTCTTC. It is translated as CASSASAAGLGYNEQFF. The chain is built from TRBV6-4 and TRBJ2-1; 8 nucleotides match TRBD2. Unmatched junction bases numbered 12, after V lost 4 bases and J lost 4 bases. Germline V lookup: CDR1 MRHNA, CDR2 SNTAGT. The CDR3 runs 17 residues.

This chain links TRBV7-9 with TRBJ2-7; TRBD2 matches at 9 bases. CDR3 size: 15 residues. V gave up 5 bases and J gave up 2 bases; unmatched junction bases: 7. Germline-derived CDR1 and CDR2 are SEHNR and FQNEAQ (reference sequence). CDR3 nucleotide sequence: TGTGCCAGCAGCCGAAGCGGGGGGCCTACCTACGAGCAGTACTTC. The encoded protein is CASSRSGGPTYEQYF.

V and J are TRBV6-1 and TRBJ2-2; 8 bases are a match to TRBD2. Germline V gene data show CDR1 as MNHNS and CDR2 as SASEGT. Trimming removed 2 bases from V and 2 bases from J; junction bases left unmatched: 4. The CDR3 has 16 amino acids. CDR3 coding DNA: TGTGCCAGCAGTGAATTCCTAGCGGGCAACACCGGGGAGCTGTTTTTT. Protein sequence: CASSEFLAGNTGELFF.

The chain is built from TRBV28 and TRBJ2-3; no definite D call. The germline CDR1 and CDR2 sequences are MDHEN and SYDVKM. V was clipped by 0 bases and J by 0 bases, with 4 bases between them. This CDR3 is 14 amino acids long. As DNA, the CDR3 is TGTGCCAGCAGTTTATGGGAGAGCACAGATACGCAGTATTTT. Translating it yields CASSLWESTDTQYF.

The gene calls are TRBV28 and TRBJ2-7; no clear D. The V gene lost 7 bases and the J gene lost 2 bases, with 12 bases spanning the gap. This CDR3 comprises 13 residues. Germline V gene sequence: CDR1 MDHEN, CDR2 SYDVKM. CDR3 protein: CASTPGSTYEQYF. CDR3 DNA sequence: TGTGCCAGCACCCCCGGGTCCACCTACGAGCAGTACTTC.